This T cell receptor (beta chain) emerged from a study of blood T cell repertoires in COVID-19. Only in-frame clones appear in the TCRdb table, and some are missing; sequencing was by immunoSEQ multiplex PCR. The profile shows tens of thousands of clones, more than 75% of them singletons. The germline gives CDR1 KGHSH, CDR2 LQKENI. V shed 3 bases and J 2 bases; nucleotides not matched to a gene: 4. The CDR3 has 15 residues. Sequencing input: peripheral blood. V is TRBV18 and J is TRBJ2-7, with 10 bases lining up with TRBD1. This TCR was recovered from a man in his sixties with acute or convalescent COVID-19. The CDR3 loop reads CASSPQGTGAYEQYF. CDR3 bases: TGTGCCAGCTCACCCCAGGGGACAGGGGCCTACGAGCAGTACTTC. Full variable domain (missing parts from reference TRBV18 and TRBJ2-7): NAGVMQNPRHLVRRRGQEARLRCSPMKGHSHVYWYRQLPEEGLKFMVYLQKENIIDESGMPKERFSAEFPKEGPSILRIQQVVRGDSAAYFCASSPQGTGAYEQYFGPGTRLTVT.